What follows are 12 T cell receptor beta chains derived from one specimen sequenced in a study of breast tumors, draining lymph nodes, adjacent tissues. The lymph nodes were axillary draining lymph nodes from breast cancer patients. One entry per CDR3 protein results from TCRdb running MiXCR on the multiplex PCR reads. Among approximately 89,000 distinct CDR3 sequences, 25% to 35% were seen once, and the ten largest hold around 8.1%. Material: axillary lymph node tissue. Every receptor here comes from a female donor with breast cancer. Some clones in this sample may be carry-over from other donors' samples.

This clonotype showed up many times. The chain combines TRBV19 with TRBJ2-1; 12 bases are shared with TRBD2. V was pared by 4 bases and J by 7 bases, with 11 bases of the junction left unmatched. CDR1 and CDR2 from the germline V gene are LNHDA and SQIVND (reference sequence). This CDR3 contains 17 residues. CDR3: CASSTPQTSGSRNEQFF. CDR3 in DNA: TGTGCCAGTAGTACGCCCCAGACTAGCGGGAGCCGGAATGAGCAGTTCTTC.

This clonotype was observed many times. This chain connects TRBV12-3 or TRBV12-4 to TRBJ1-5, with D possibly being TRBD1 (6 bases). The CDR3 totals 16 residues. V lost 7 bases and J lost 7, with 23 bases in between. The DNA of the CDR3 is TGTGCCAGCACCACAGTCAGGGACAAGGGTGGGCAGCCCCAGCATTTT. Translation: CASTTVRDKGGQPQHF.

The table lists this clonotype with a count of one. The chain has TRBV27 and TRBJ1-1; 8 bases are a match to TRBD1. From germline, CDR1 is MNHEY and CDR2 SMNVEV (reference sequence). J gave up 0 bases and V 6 bases, and 9 bases lay outside the gene matches. This CDR3 has 16 residues. The CDR3 reads CASSQDRDIVNTEAFF. The CDR3 bases are TGTGCCAGCAGCCAGGACAGGGACATAGTGAACACTGAAGCTTTCTTT.

By proportion, this clonotype is medium-sized. The J gene is TRBJ1-6, the V gene TRBV15; D is possibly TRBD1 (6 bases). Germline CDR1 and CDR2: LNHNV and YYDKDF (reference sequence). Between the trimmed V and J ends, which lost 2 bases and 9 bases, there was a span of 8 bases. This CDR3 comprises 13 residues. DNA for the CDR3: TGTGCCACCAGCAGACAGGGGAGTTCACCCCTCCACTTT. Its translation is CATSRQGSSPLHF. The complete variable domain, with remaining parts taken from reference TRBV15 and TRBJ1-6, reads DAMVIQNPRYQVTQFGKPVTLSCSQTLNHNVMYWYQQKSSQAPKLLFHYYDKDFNNEADTPDNFQSRRPNTSFCFLDIRSPGLGDTAMYLCATSRQGSSPLHFGNGTRLTVT.

In this sample, this clonotype turned up many times. The chain carries TRBV7-9 and TRBJ2-3; D ambiguous. The CDR3 loop spans 14 amino acids. V lost 1 base to trimming and J lost 2 bases, with 7 bases between them. CDR1 SEHNR and CDR2 FQNEAQ come from the germline V gene (reference sequence). CDR3 amino acids: CASSLGVPTDTQYF. The CDR3 bases are TGTGCCAGCAGCTTAGGTGTTCCCACAGATACGCAGTATTTT.

The chain links TRBV10-1 to TRBJ2-1; the match to TRBD2 covers 8 bases. CDR3 length: 16 amino acids. V trimming: 1 base; J trimming: 0 bases; junction bases outside the gene matches: 2. Germline loops: CDR1 WNHNN, CDR2 SYGVQD (reference sequence). CDR3 protein: CASSEYSGDSYNEQFF. Here the CDR3 DNA reads TGCGCCAGCAGTGAGTATAGCGGGGACTCCTACAATGAGCAGTTCTTC.

J is TRBJ2-3 and V is TRBV19; D may correspond to TRBD1 or TRBD2 (5 bases each). The CDR3 sequence is 14 residues long. CDR1 LNHDA and CDR2 SQIVND come from the germline V gene (reference sequence). The V end lost 3 bases, the J end lost 0 bases, and 7 bases lay between the germline ends. This CDR3 is CASSIRGSTDTQYF. CDR3 coding DNA: TGTGCCAGTAGTATCCGGGGCAGCACAGATACGCAGTATTTT.

V and J are TRBV2 and TRBJ1-2; D ambiguous. This CDR3 contains 16 residues. Germline CDR1 SNHLY, CDR2 FYNNEI. The V end was cut by 2 bases, the J end by 8 bases, with 21 bases between. The CDR3 DNA is TGTGCCAGCAGTGAACCGAGTGGACGGGCTCAAAGAGGCTACACCTTC. Protein: CASSEPSGRAQRGYTF.

This clonotype was counted at least ten times. The rearrangement uses TRBV12-3 or TRBV12-4 and TRBJ2-1, with D unclear. The V end was cut by 2 bases, the J end by 7 bases, with 9 bases between. CDR3 size: 13 residues. In DNA form, the CDR3 reads TGTGCCAGCAGTTTAAGGTTCGCGAATGAGCAGTTCTTC. Amino acid sequence: CASSLRFANEQFF.

This clonotype was observed at least ten times. This chain uses TRBV5-1 with TRBJ2-1; D may be TRBD1 or TRBD2 (5 bases each). The CDR3 has 15 amino acids. Germline V gene lookup returns CDR1 SGHRS and CDR2 YFSETQ. V was pared by 5 bases and J by 5 bases, with 17 bases between. The chain's CDR3 is CASRRARGPNNEQFF. In DNA form, the CDR3 reads TGCGCCAGCAGGAGGGCAAGGGGACCGAACAATGAGCAGTTCTTC. The full variable domain, completed using reference TRBV5-1 and TRBJ2-1, is KAGVTQTPRYLIKTRGQQVTLSCSPISGHRSVSWYQQTPGQGLQFLFEYFSETQRNKGNFPGRFSGRQFSNSRSEMNVSTLELGDSALYLCASRRARGPNNEQFFGPGTRLTVL.

The table lists this clonotype with many counts. The chain links TRBV12-3 or TRBV12-4 to TRBJ1-4; D is ambiguous. The CDR3 has 15 residues. V was clipped by 6 bases and J by 8 bases, with 19 bases between them. CDR3 coding DNA: TGTGCCAGCAGCATCGGTTGGGAACAAGGAGAAAAACTGTTTTTT. Amino acid sequence: CASSIGWEQGEKLFF.

The rearrangement joins TRBV7-2 to TRBJ2-3; 8 bases align to TRBD2. The CDR3 covers 16 residues. V shed 5 bases, J shed 2 bases, and the junction held 9 bases outside the gene matches. The germline V gene has CDR1 SGHTA and CDR2 FQGNSA. Here the CDR3 reads CASSPHLAGITDTQYF. CDR3 sequence (DNA): TGTGCCAGCAGCCCTCACTTAGCGGGGATCACAGATACGCAGTATTTT.